This TCR beta chain came from a study of T cells in Graves' hyperthyroidism and ophthalmopathy. Background on the study: Pretreatment peripheral blood was obtained at initial diagnosis.

Amplification of TCR beta CDR3 regions used RNA as the template. The HTBI set primed first-round TCR CDR3 RT-PCR. TCRdb fed the multiplex PCR reads into MiXCR, producing one record per CDR3 protein. The sample holds hundreds of thousands of distinct CDR3 sequences; 14% to 15% are singletons and the top ten take around 4.5%. The CDR3 loop spans 17 amino acids. The germline V gene has CDR1 KGHDR and CDR2 SFDVKD. V gave up 4 bases and J gave up 8 bases; unmatched junction bases: 9. Overall study findings and caveats: Ophthalmopathy could be told apart from stable hyperthyroidism with a 13 V-J model. With a median lead of about six months before onset, the model predicted ophthalmopathy.

Many counts were recorded for this clonotype. Its target is not known. The clonotype was recovered from a woman in her forties with Graves' ophthalmopathy. This rearrangement joins TRBV24-1 to TRBJ2-1, with 14 bases lining up with TRBD2. Sequenced sample: blood. The CDR3, as DNA: TGTGCCACCAGTGACCATCCCGGGACTAGCGGGAGCGATGAGCAGTTCTTC. Its protein is CATSDHPGTSGSDEQFF.